These 27 T cell receptor beta chains were sequenced from one sample in a study of OX40 agonist ivuxolimab in advanced cancers. Some clones are missing from TCRdb's copy, which holds only in-frame ones; the method was immunoSEQ multiplex PCR. Among 45,000 to 55,000 clones listed, about 86% were seen once. The sample was CD4+ or CD8+ T cells sorted from blood, taken in a trial of the OX40 agonist ivuxolimab. Receptors were obtained from an adult with an advanced solid tumor such as melanoma, head and neck, liver or kidney cancer.

In the case of this clone: At the DNA level, this CDR3 is encoded by other sequences in the same sample as well. The rearrangement uses TRBV7-2 and TRBJ2-7; 10 bases fit TRBD2. The CDR3 spans 15 residues. Unmatched junction bases numbered 1, after V lost 2 bases and J lost 0 bases. Germline V gene lookup returns CDR1 SGHTA and CDR2 FQGNSA. CDR3 sequence (DNA): TGTGCCAGCAGCTTAAGGACTAGCGGCTCCTACGAGCAGTACTTC. It translates to CASSLRTSGSYEQYF.

This clone was counted a few times. CDR3 coding DNA: TGCGCCAGCAGCGCCCCAGGGCGAGCTAACTATGGCTACACCTTC. It is translated as CASSAPGRANYGYTF. V usage is TRBV4-1 and J usage is TRBJ1-2, with D perhaps matching TRBD1 (5 bases). Germline CDR1 MGHRA, CDR2 YSYEKL. This CDR3 spans 15 amino acids. Trimming left V 5 bases short and J 0 bases short, with 13 bases between.

The chain recombines TRBV19 with TRBJ2-1; D uncertain. This CDR3 has 16 residues. The V end was cut by 6 bases, the J end by 7 bases, with 22 bases between. Germline V gene data show CDR1 as LNHDA and CDR2 as SQIVND (reference sequence). The CDR3: CASRPPPNYPSNEQFF. As DNA, the CDR3 is TGTGCCAGTAGGCCCCCCCCGAACTACCCTTCGAATGAGCAGTTCTTC.

J is TRBJ2-7 and V is TRBV2; D is undetermined. CDR1 SNHLY and CDR2 FYNNEI come from the germline V gene. Trimming took 4 bases from V and 10 from J, leaving 14 bases between them. This CDR3 comprises 12 residues. The CDR3 DNA reads TGTGCCAGCAGTGTAGGTGCTAGTAGCCAGTACTTC. This gives the protein CASSVGASSQYF.

The chain is built from TRBV2 and TRBJ2-5; D is perhaps TRBD2 (5 bases). V lost 1 base to trimming and J lost 5 bases, with 14 bases between them. The CDR3 totals 15 residues. Germline CDR1 is SNHLY and CDR2 is FYNNEI. CDR3 bases: TGTGCCAGCAGTGAAGAATGGGCCGGCGGGGAGACCCAGTACTTC. It translates to CASSEEWAGGETQYF.

This rearrangement joins TRBV7-2 to TRBJ1-3; TRBD1 is a possible D gene (6 bases). Per the germline V gene, CDR1 is SGHTA and CDR2 is FQGNSA. This CDR3 contains 17 residues. V was pared by 3 bases and J by 1 base, with 16 bases between. The CDR3, as DNA: TGTGCCAGCAGCTTGCAGGGGACGAGGACTTCTGGAAACACCATATATTTT. It encodes CASSLQGTRTSGNTIYF. The full variable domain, rest sourced from reference TRBV7-2 and TRBJ1-3, is GAGVSQSPSNKVTEKGKDVELRCDPISGHTALYWYRQSLGQGLEFLIYFQGNSAPDKSGLPSDRFSAERTGGSVSTLTIQRTQQEDSAVYLCASSLQGTRTSGNTIYFGEGSWLTVV.

The chain is built from TRBV28 and TRBJ1-2; no clear D gene. Looked up from germline, CDR1 is MDHEN and CDR2 is SYDVKM. CDR3 size: 13 residues. V was cut by 4 bases and J by 5 bases, with 11 bases left in between. The CDR3 sequence: CASSSPTPYGYTF. CDR3 nucleotides: TGTGCCAGCAGTTCCCCCACACCATATGGCTACACCTTC.

V and J are TRBV28 and TRBJ1-5; D may be TRBD1 (6 bases). CDR1 is MDHEN and CDR2 is SYDVKM in the germline V gene. Trimming removed 5 bases at V and 7 bases at J, with 21 bases between. The CDR3 spans 16 residues. The chain's CDR3 is CASSLYLADRSQPQHF. DNA of the CDR3: TGTGCCAGCAGTCTATACCTCGCCGACAGGAGCCAGCCCCAGCATTTT.

This chain joins TRBV28 and TRBJ2-7; possible D gene TRBD2, 7 bases. Trimming took off 8 bases at V and 5 bases at J, with 16 bases between the two ends. CDR3 length: 13 amino acids. Germline assignment: CDR1 MDHEN and CDR2 SYDVKM. The DNA of the CDR3 is TGTGCCAGCGGGGGGGGCGCTAACCACGAGCAGTACTTC. It yields the protein CASGGGANHEQYF.

The V gene is TRBV10-3, the J gene TRBJ2-3; the match to TRBD2 covers 9 bases. J lost 5 bases, V lost 10 bases, and 10 bases had no gene match. CDR1 and CDR2 from the germline V gene are ENHRY and SYGVKD. The CDR3 is 14 residues long. This chain's CDR3 is CATRVAGEVDTQYF. The CDR3 region has the DNA TGTGCCACCAGGGTAGCGGGAGAAGTAGATACGCAGTATTTT.

This chain uses TRBV27 with TRBJ2-7; 11 nucleotides agree with TRBD2. V dropped 4 bases and J dropped 0; count of bases not matched to a gene: 8. This CDR3 region has 17 residues. The germline CDR1 and CDR2 sequences are MNHEY and SMNVEV (reference sequence). DNA for the CDR3: TGTGCCAGCAGTTCCAGAGTAGCGGGAGGGCCCTCCTACGAGCAGTACTTC. Translated, it gives CASSSRVAGGPSYEQYF.

The genes are TRBV28 and TRBJ1-1, with a tentative D call TRBD1 (5 bases). The CDR3 contains 14 residues. Germline lookup yields CDR1 MDHEN and CDR2 SYDVKM. V lost 4 bases and J lost 0, with 9 bases in between. The CDR3 loop reads CASSWGEMNTEAFF. The CDR3 coding sequence is TGTGCCAGCAGTTGGGGGGAGATGAACACTGAAGCTTTCTTT.

The chain combines TRBV29-1 with TRBJ2-1, with TRBD1 as a possible D gene (5 bases). Trimming pared 6 bases from V and 4 bases from J, leaving 16 bases between. CDR3 length equals 14 residues. Per the germline V gene, CDR1 is SQVTM and CDR2 is ANQGSEA. The CDR3 loop reads CSVIDSHSYNEQFF. The CDR3 nucleotides are TGCAGCGTAATTGACAGCCACAGTTACAATGAGCAGTTCTTC.

A single count supports this clone. The genes are TRBV4-1 and TRBJ1-5; a possible D gene is TRBD1 (5 bases). Trimming pared 0 bases from V and 5 bases from J, leaving 8 bases between. The V gene's germline CDR1 is MGHRA and CDR2 YSYEKL. The CDR3 length is 14 residues. This CDR3 reads CASSQEWGYQPQHF. DNA of the CDR3: TGCGCCAGCAGCCAAGAATGGGGCTATCAGCCCCAGCATTTT.

This chain joins TRBV10-3 and TRBJ1-2, with TRBD1 as a possible D gene (6 bases). Germline-derived CDR1 and CDR2 are ENHRY and SYGVKD. The CDR3 covers 13 residues. V lost 3 bases, J lost 8 bases, and 13 bases lay in between. This CDR3 reads CAISDPTGYGYTF. The CDR3 coding sequence is TGTGCCATCAGTGACCCTACAGGGTACGGCTACACCTTC.

The gene calls are TRBV5-1 and TRBJ1-3; TRBD1 might be the D (5 bases). Trimming took off 4 bases at V and 0 bases at J, with 8 bases between the two ends. The CDR3 consists of 14 residues. The germline CDR1 and CDR2 sequences are SGHRS and YFSETQ. As DNA, the CDR3 is TGCGCCAGCAGCCCAGGGAGCTCTGGAAACACCATATATTTT. This codes for CASSPGSSGNTIYF.

The chain is built from TRBV7-6 and TRBJ2-3, with 7 bases aligning to TRBD2. The CDR3 runs 13 residues. The V gene end was trimmed by 8 bases and the J gene end by 1 base; junction bases not matched to a gene: 3. CDR1 is SGHVS, CDR2 FNYEAQ, per germline. The CDR3: CASAAGGTDTQYF. The CDR3 nucleotides read TGTGCCAGCGCCGCGGGGGGCACAGATACGCAGTATTTT.

This clone was seen a handful of times. V and J are TRBV15 and TRBJ1-4; 7 nucleotides match TRBD1. The CDR3 contains 14 residues. CDR1 LNHNV and CDR2 YYDKDF come from the germline V gene (reference sequence). Germline trimming cut 1 base from V and 7 bases from J; bases unmatched to any gene: 3. CDR3 nucleotide sequence: TGTGCCACCAGCAGAGGAGGGGGCCGTGAAAAACTGTTTTTT. It translates to CATSRGGGREKLFF.

The chain couples TRBV4-3 to TRBJ2-1, with 8 bases matching TRBD1. Germline CDR1 and CDR2: LGHNA and YSLEER. J gave up 7 bases and V 0 bases, and 5 bases lay outside the gene matches. This CDR3 contains 15 residues. In DNA, the CDR3 is TGCGCCAGCAGCCAAGATAGGGACAGGATGAATGAGCAGTTCTTC. Its protein is CASSQDRDRMNEQFF.

This chain uses TRBV4-1 with TRBJ1-4; 10 nucleotides align to TRBD1. With V trimmed by 6 bases and J by 2 bases, 3 bases remained unmatched. The CDR3 spans 15 residues. Germline lookup yields CDR1 MGHRA and CDR2 YSYEKL. In DNA form, the CDR3 reads TGCGCCAGCAGGGACAGGGGGGGTACTAATGAAAAACTGTTTTTT. Its translation is CASRDRGGTNEKLFF.

DNA of the CDR3: TGCAGTGCTAGGATGGCCTACGAGCAGTACTTC. Its translation: CSARMAYEQYF. V gene TRBV20-1 combines with J gene TRBJ2-5; D not certain. The J call is doubtful: the DNA matches TRBJ2-7 better. CDR3 size: 11 residues. CDR1 DFQATT and CDR2 SNEGSKA come from the germline V gene (reference sequence).

The chain couples TRBV6-6 to TRBJ1-3; TRBD1 matches at 9 bases. CDR3 size: 16 residues. V trimming: 6 bases; J trimming: 0 bases; junction bases outside the gene matches: 6. Per germline, CDR1 MNHNY and CDR2 SVGAGI (reference sequence). CDR3 sequence: CASRWTGDISGNTIYF. The DNA of the CDR3 is TGTGCCAGCAGGTGGACAGGGGACATCTCTGGAAACACCATATATTTT.

CDR3 nucleotides: TGTGCCAGCAGTGCCTGGACAGGGGTGGACTTCTACGAGCAGTACTTC. It codes for CASSAWTGVDFYEQYF. The chain has TRBV2 and TRBJ2-7; 9 bases align to TRBD1. This CDR3 is built from 16 residues. The J segment lost 3 bases and the V segment lost 4 bases, leaving 10 bases of the junction unmatched. Germline V gene lookup returns CDR1 SNHLY and CDR2 FYNNEI.

V and J are TRBV5-4 and TRBJ2-7; D possibly corresponds to TRBD2 (5 bases). Looked up from germline, CDR1 is SGHNT and CDR2 is YYREEE (reference sequence). V gave up 4 bases and J gave up 1 base, with 15 bases separating them. There are 15 residues in the CDR3. For the CDR3, the DNA is TGTGCCAGCAGCCGGCGGGCGGACCGTTCCTACGAGCAGTACTTC. This sequence encodes CASSRRADRSYEQYF.

Regarding this clone: The same CDR3 is also encoded by other DNA sequences in this sample. The chain joins TRBV11-2 to TRBJ2-7, with D perhaps matching TRBD2 (5 bases). The ends were cut back, 1 base at V and 5 bases at J, with 9 bases in the middle. The CDR3 loop spans 13 amino acids. Germline V gene lookup returns CDR1 SGHAT and CDR2 FQNNGV. CDR3 DNA sequence: TGTGCCAGCAGCTTAGTCCGGGGAGACGAGCAGTACTTC. Residues: CASSLVRGDEQYF.

V is TRBV10-3 and J is TRBJ2-2; TRBD2 matches at 7 bases. The germline gives CDR1 ENHRY, CDR2 SYGVKD. With 9 bases clipped from V and 7 bases from J, the junction kept 14 bases outside the gene matches. The CDR3 spans 15 residues. The CDR3 reads CAMAPGLGEIGELFF. CDR3 nucleotide sequence: TGTGCCATGGCCCCCGGACTAGGAGAGATCGGGGAGCTGTTTTTT.

The genes are TRBV29-1 and TRBJ1-1; weak D call: TRBD1 (6 bases). CDR3 length: 15 amino acids. Trimming left V 7 bases short and J 2 bases short, with 20 bases between. CDR1 is SQVTM, CDR2 ANQGSEA, per germline. The CDR3 region is CSGTGGRGQNTEAFF. CDR3 coding DNA: TGCAGCGGTACCGGGGGACGGGGGCAAAACACTGAAGCTTTCTTT.